The 24 T cell receptor beta chains reported below all come from one sample, sequenced in a study of liver allograft versus peripheral blood T cells. About the study: Repertoires of T cell receptors in transplanted livers were compared with recipients' peripheral blood repertoires.

TCRdb reanalysed the reads using MiXCR and keeps one entry per CDR3 protein. The sample has 7,500 to 8,500 distinct CDR3 sequences, about 15% seen once. These receptors were taken from a human patient who had a liver transplant. The T cells may partly be graft donor cells.

Judged by abundance, this clonotype is medium-sized (0.01 to 0.1%). The rearrangement joins TRBV10-3 to TRBJ1-2; D unclear. CDR3 length: 14 amino acids. Per the germline V gene, CDR1 is ENHRY and CDR2 is SYGVKD. Between the trimmed V and J ends, which lost 6 bases and 4 bases, there was a span of 15 bases. As DNA, the CDR3 is TGTGCCATCAGACCCGGGAGCGGACCCTATGGCTACACCTTC. This encodes CAIRPGSGPYGYTF.

The V call is TRBV12-3 or TRBV12-4, the J call TRBJ1-2; no clear D gene. Trimming removed 5 bases from V and 0 bases from J, with 4 bases in between. The CDR3 sequence is 12 residues long. The DNA of the CDR3 is TGTGCCAGCAGTCGTACTAACTATGGCTACACCTTC. Amino acids: CASSRTNYGYTF.

This sequence joins TRBV6-1 and TRBJ1-4; no reliable D call. Germline CDR1 MNHNS, CDR2 SASEGT. The CDR3 totals 14 residues. V lost 3 bases, J lost 0 bases, and 5 bases lay in between. CDR3 DNA sequence: TGTGCCAGCAGTGATCCCACAACTAATGAAAAACTGTTTTTT. Residues: CASSDPTTNEKLFF.

The chain links TRBV4-1 to TRBJ1-6, with unresolved D. Germline V gene lookup returns CDR1 MGHRA and CDR2 YSYEKL. The V and J ends lost 1 base and 11 bases respectively, with 12 bases between them. This CDR3 is 14 amino acids long. CDR3 nucleotide sequence: TGCGCCAGCAGCCAAGCTCCCGGAGAGGCACCCCTCCACTTT. This sequence encodes CASSQAPGEAPLHF.

Only a few counts were recorded for this clonotype. The chain has TRBV20-1 and TRBJ1-2; no reliable D call. V dropped 1 base and J dropped 4 bases, with 4 bases sitting between them. The V gene's germline CDR1 is DFQATT and CDR2 SNEGSKA (reference sequence). The CDR3 length is 11 residues. The CDR3 nucleotides read TGCAGTGCTAGAGGCCGCTATGGCTACACCTTC. This gives the protein CSARGRYGYTF.

This clonotype is labeled as medium-sized. The V gene is TRBV29-1, the J gene TRBJ2-7; TRBD1 might be the D (5 bases). Per the germline V gene, CDR1 is SQVTM and CDR2 is ANQGSEA. This CDR3 region has 14 residues. V lost 3 bases and J 1 base, leaving 13 bases between the germline ends. CDR3 bases: TGCAGCGTTGAGTTGGGGCGTGAGTCCTACGAGCAGTACTTC. Encoded protein: CSVELGRESYEQYF.

The rearrangement joins TRBV6-1 to TRBJ2-3; 14 nucleotides match TRBD2. V trimming: 5 bases; J trimming: 2 bases; junction bases outside the gene matches: 9. CDR1 and CDR2 from the germline V gene are MNHNS and SASEGT. CDR3 length: 18 amino acids. CDR3 residues: CASSSRLAGGPNTDTQYF. The CDR3 nucleotides are TGTGCCAGCAGTTCCCGACTAGCGGGGGGGCCTAACACAGATACGCAGTATTTT.

By sample share, this clonotype is medium-sized (0.01 to 0.1%). The J gene is TRBJ1-6, the V gene TRBV10-3; no firm D call. The ends were cut back, 2 bases at V and 5 bases at J, with 4 bases in the middle. This CDR3 is 13 amino acids long. The germline CDR1 and CDR2 sequences are ENHRY and SYGVKD. The CDR3 DNA reads as TGTGCCATCAGTGAGCTACATAATTCACCCCTCCACTTT. Its translation: CAISELHNSPLHF.

This clonotype is classed as medium-sized (0.01 to 0.1%). V is TRBV10-3 and J is TRBJ1-2; D call uncertain. With 7 bases removed from V and 8 bases from J, the gap between germline ends came to 17 bases. Germline V lookup: CDR1 ENHRY, CDR2 SYGVKD. CDR3 length: 13 residues. DNA for the CDR3: TGTGCCATCAAGGGCAGTTCGAGCCGAGGCTACACCTTC. It codes for CAIKGSSSRGYTF.

By share of the sample, this clonotype is medium-sized. This chain joins TRBV7-2 and TRBJ1-6, with D uncertain. Germline V CDR1 and CDR2: SGHTA, FQGNSA. Trimming took off 6 bases at V and 10 bases at J, with 16 bases between the two ends. There are 14 residues in the CDR3. CDR3 DNA sequence: TGTGCCAGCAGGGGATTCACACTCGACTCACCCCTCCACTTT. Encoded protein: CASRGFTLDSPLHF.

The rearrangement links TRBV7-2 to TRBJ2-3; 10 bases map to TRBD1. The CDR3 loop spans 14 amino acids. J lost 8 bases, V lost 5 bases, and 7 bases had no gene match. Germline V gene lookup returns CDR1 SGHTA and CDR2 FQGNSA. This chain's CDR3 is CASSPGQGGGTQYF. As DNA, the CDR3 is TGTGCCAGCAGCCCCGGACAGGGGGGGGGTACGCAGTATTTT.

This clonotype is judged medium-sized. The V call is TRBV10-3, the J call TRBJ2-7; the D gene is possibly TRBD2 (5 bases). The CDR3 has 13 amino acids. Germline assignment: CDR1 ENHRY and CDR2 SYGVKD. V was cut by 0 bases and J by 3 bases, with 6 bases left in between. The CDR3 loop is CAISESGSYEQYF. CDR3 DNA sequence: TGTGCCATCAGTGAGTCAGGGAGCTACGAGCAGTACTTC.

This chain joins TRBV20-1 and TRBJ2-1, with D possibly being TRBD1 (6 bases). V was pared by 1 base and J by 5 bases, with 9 bases between. The CDR3 sequence is 13 residues long. Germline V gene lookup returns CDR1 DFQATT and CDR2 SNEGSKA (reference sequence). This chain's CDR3 is CSARGTVHNEQFF. CDR3 coding DNA: TGCAGTGCTAGAGGGACAGTCCACAATGAGCAGTTCTTC.

In this sample, this clonotype is medium-sized. The chain employs TRBV6-5 and TRBJ2-7; no reliable D call. V was shortened by 0 bases and J by 2 bases, with 11 bases between the two germline ends. Per germline, CDR1 MNHEY and CDR2 SVGAGI. The CDR3 runs 15 residues. CDR3 DNA: TGTGCCAGCAGTTACTCGCCTCAGACCCCCTACGAGCAGTACTTC. Encoded protein: CASSYSPQTPYEQYF.

Only one count was recorded for this clonotype. The V and J genes are TRBV18 and TRBJ1-2; 7 positions match TRBD1. The CDR3 has 15 residues. Looked up from germline, CDR1 is KGHSH and CDR2 is LQKENI. V lost 6 bases and J lost 5; bases outside the gene matches: 12. CDR3 amino acids: CASSPGSGQRYGYTF. In DNA, the CDR3 is TGTGCCAGCTCTCCGGGGTCGGGACAGCGGTATGGCTACACCTTC.

This clonotype was seen at least ten times. V usage is TRBV19 and J usage is TRBJ1-5, with D tentatively TRBD1 (5 bases). CDR3 length equals 14 residues. V lost 6 bases and J lost 2, with 11 bases in between. CDR1 and CDR2 from the germline V gene are LNHDA and SQIVND (reference sequence). The CDR3 reads CASRRRGGNQPQHF. The CDR3 DNA is TGTGCCAGTAGGCGAAGGGGAGGCAATCAGCCCCAGCATTTT.

This clonotype is medium-sized. CDR3 region: CASSYSTVLRNTGELFF. CDR3 in DNA: TGTGCCAGCAGTTACTCGACAGTCCTTCGAAACACCGGGGAGCTGTTTTTT. This chain joins TRBV6-5 and TRBJ2-2, with TRBD1 as a possible D gene (5 bases). Trimming left V 0 bases short and J 2 bases short, with 13 bases between. CDR1 MNHEY and CDR2 SVGAGI come from the germline V gene. The length of the CDR3 is 17 residues.

The V gene is TRBV5-4, the J gene TRBJ2-6; TRBD1 is a possible D gene (6 bases). V was shortened by 4 bases and J by 0 bases, with 8 bases between the two germline ends. The germline CDR1 and CDR2 sequences are SGHNT and YYREEE (reference sequence). The CDR3 runs to 15 residues. CDR3 DNA: TGTGCCAGCAGCAGGGACACCTCTGGGGCCAACGTCCTGACTTTC. Translating gives CASSRDTSGANVLTF.

This clonotype was detected many times. The chain has TRBV12-3 or TRBV12-4 and TRBJ2-2, with 7 bases lining up with TRBD2. V lost 7 bases, J lost 0 bases, and 5 bases stayed unmatched. The CDR3 totals 15 residues. CDR3 nucleotides: TGTGCCAGCACCCCGGGGGGAACGAACACCGGGGAGCTGTTTTTT. It specifies CASTPGGTNTGELFF.

This clonotype is judged medium-sized (0.01 to 0.1%). The rearrangement joins TRBV7-2 to TRBJ2-7, with 9 bases that match TRBD1. V lost 5 bases and J lost 2; bases outside the gene matches: 4. The length of the CDR3 is 14 residues. Germline assignment: CDR1 SGHTA and CDR2 FQGNSA. The CDR3 DNA reads TGTGCCAGCAGCACCCGACAGGGGGCCTACGAGCAGTACTTC. Its protein is CASSTRQGAYEQYF.

By sample fraction, this clonotype is medium-sized. The DNA for the CDR3 is TGTGCCAGCAGTTATACAGGGGGAAACACTGAAGCTTTCTTT. This translates into CASSYTGGNTEAFF. The genes are TRBV6-5 and TRBJ1-1; 8 positions agree with TRBD1. With 3 bases clipped from V and 2 bases from J, the junction kept 2 bases outside the gene matches. CDR1 and CDR2 from the germline V gene are MNHEY and SVGAGI. The CDR3 extends over 14 amino acids.

This clonotype was counted many times. The rearrangement links TRBV12-3 or TRBV12-4 to TRBJ1-2; D is undetermined. V shed 4 bases and J shed 5 bases, with 14 bases lying between them. This CDR3 has 14 amino acids. In DNA form, the CDR3 reads TGTGCCAGCAGTTCCTTGGGCCTCACATATGGCTACACCTTC. Protein product: CASSSLGLTYGYTF.

By proportion, this clonotype is medium-sized. The chain uses TRBV18 and TRBJ2-3, with D uncertain. Trimming removed 0 bases at V and 0 bases at J, with 4 bases between. Germline lookup yields CDR1 KGHSH and CDR2 LQKENI. The CDR3 totals 14 residues. The CDR3 spells CASSPPGSTDTQYF. The CDR3 DNA is TGTGCCAGCTCACCACCAGGGAGCACAGATACGCAGTATTTT.

This clonotype occurred once. A single base separates this from a much larger clone, so it may be a read error. The chain combines TRBV14 with TRBJ2-7, with D possibly TRBD1 on 6 matching bases. The CDR3 consists of 13 residues. V lost 3 bases, J lost 3 bases, and 9 bases lay in between. The germline V gene has CDR1 SGHDN and CDR2 FVKESK. The CDR3: CASSHDRFYEQYF. DNA of the CDR3: TGTGCCAGCAGCCATGACAGGTTCTACGAGCAGTACTTC.